This entry lists 21 T cell receptor beta chains sequenced from one sample in a study of T cells in Graves' hyperthyroidism and ophthalmopathy. The investigators amplified TCR beta CDR3 regions from RNA transcripts. The TCR CDR3 first-round RT-PCR relied on the HTBI primer set. TCRdb reprocessed the multiplex PCR reads with MiXCR, giving one entry per CDR3 protein. The profile covers 700,000 or so distinct CDR3 sequences, with 15% to 20% appearing a single time and approximately 8% taken by the ten largest. Source material: blood. Receptor source: a young man with Graves' hyperthyroidism.

In this sample, this clonotype turned up many times. This chain uses TRBV28 with TRBJ1-1, with D hard to call. The CDR3 sequence is 13 residues long. The V gene lost 6 bases and the J gene lost 1 base, with 9 bases spanning the gap. Germline CDR1 and CDR2: MDHEN and SYDVKM. DNA of the CDR3: TGTGCCAGCAGCCCCCCAAGGAACACTGAAGCTTTCTTT. Translated: CASSPPRNTEAFF.

A few counts support this clonotype. The chain is built from TRBV25-1 and TRBJ2-1, with 9 bases lining up with TRBD2. Trimming took 6 bases from V and 10 from J; bases not matched to a gene: 13. CDR1 and CDR2 from the germline V gene are MGHDK and SYGVNS. This CDR3 comprises 15 residues. In DNA, the CDR3 is TGTGCCAGCAGCTTTACTAGCGGGCTAAGGGGGGAGCAGTTCTTC. Translating gives CASSFTSGLRGEQFF.

Comments on this clonotype: This sequence may be a read error, since a much larger clone differs from it by one base. CDR3: CASSFLWPREGGAHYRYTF. The CDR3 DNA is TGTGCCAGCAGTTTCCTCTGGCCCCGAGAAGGGGGCGCTCACTATCGCTACACCTTC. The gene calls are TRBV28 and TRBJ1-2, with 7 bases identical to TRBD1. The CDR3 has 19 amino acids. Germline CDR1 and CDR2: MDHEN and SYDVKM.

The sample holds many counts of this clonotype. This chain uses TRBV12-3 or TRBV12-4 with TRBJ1-4; D is undetermined. This CDR3 has 17 residues. V lost 0 bases, J lost 6 bases, and 17 bases lay in between. CDR3 amino acids: CASSLAQVGQIDEKLFF. The CDR3 DNA is TGTGCCAGCAGTTTAGCCCAAGTTGGCCAAATCGATGAAAAACTGTTTTTT.

The CDR3 is CASSQDPKWRGENEQFF. The CDR3 coding sequence is TGTGCCAGCAGCCAAGATCCAAAATGGCGTGGCGAGAATGAGCAGTTCTTC. V is TRBV3-1 and J is TRBJ2-1, with D hard to call. Trimming shortened V by 0 bases and J by 7 bases, and 19 bases separated the two germline ends. There are 17 residues in the CDR3. Germline V gene sequence: CDR1 LGHDT, CDR2 YNNKEL (reference sequence).

This clonotype has at least ten counts. The chain carries TRBV12-3 or TRBV12-4 and TRBJ2-1; no clear D. Trimming pared 6 bases from V and 8 bases from J, leaving 5 bases between. The CDR3 is 10 residues long. CDR3 DNA sequence: TGTGCCAGCAGCCAGGATGAGCAGTTCTTC. Protein product: CASSQDEQFF.

The rearrangement uses TRBV29-1 and TRBJ1-5; 8 nucleotides agree with TRBD1. Germline V gene data show CDR1 as SQVTM and CDR2 as ANQGSEA. V lost 4 bases, J lost 7 bases, and 6 bases stayed unmatched. The CDR3 has 13 amino acids. The CDR3 DNA follows: TGCAGCGTTGGGGCAGGGGGCGGACAGCCCCAGCATTTT. Translating it yields CSVGAGGGQPQHF. Using reference TRBV29-1 and TRBJ1-5 for the parts outside the CDR3, the full variable domain is SAVISQKPSRDICQRGTSLTIQCQVDSQVTMMFWYRQQPGQSLTLIATANQGSEATYESGFVIDKFPISRPNLTFSTLTVSNMSPEDSSIYLCSVGAGGGQPQHFGDGTRLSIL.

This clonotype came up a few times. The V and J genes are TRBV7-3 and TRBJ2-2, with D perhaps matching TRBD2 (5 bases). Germline V gives CDR1 SGHTA, CDR2 FQGTGA. This CDR3 spans 13 amino acids. Trimming left V 5 bases short and J 7 bases short, with 11 bases between. The CDR3 DNA is TGTGCCAGCAGCCTCGGGGTGGACGGGGAGCTGTTTTTT. Residues: CASSLGVDGELFF.

This clonotype was observed a few times. The rearrangement joins TRBV20-1 to TRBJ2-2; 9 nucleotides align to TRBD2. Germline V gene data show CDR1 as DFQATT and CDR2 as SNEGSKA (reference sequence). The CDR3 totals 17 residues. The V gene end was trimmed by 2 bases and the J gene end by 1 base; junction bases not matched to a gene: 8. The CDR3 loop is CSARLSAGGENTGELFF. In nucleotides, the CDR3 is TGCAGTGCTAGACTTTCGGCGGGAGGGGAGAACACCGGGGAGCTGTTTTTT.

This clonotype was recorded at least ten times. V usage is TRBV5-8 and J usage is TRBJ2-5; possible D gene TRBD1, 5 bases. CDR1 SGHTS and CDR2 YDEGEE come from the germline V gene. V shed 4 bases and J shed 4 bases, with 17 bases lying between them. The CDR3 has 15 amino acids. This CDR3 is CASSLQRQILETQYF. In nucleotides, the CDR3 is TGTGCCAGCAGCCTACAGCGACAGATCTTAGAGACCCAGTACTTC.

The chain combines TRBV18 with TRBJ1-5; D is perhaps TRBD1 (6 bases). The germline V gene has CDR1 KGHSH and CDR2 LQKENI. V lost 3 bases to trimming and J lost 5 bases, with 17 bases between them. The length of the CDR3 is 16 residues. The chain's CDR3 is CASSPGWGALDQPQHF. In DNA form, the CDR3 reads TGTGCCAGCTCACCCGGGTGGGGGGCGCTTGATCAGCCCCAGCATTTT.

The J gene is TRBJ2-5, the V gene TRBV5-4; unclear D gene. V lost 0 bases to trimming and J lost 5 bases, with 14 bases between them. The germline V gene has CDR1 SGHNT and CDR2 YYREEE (reference sequence). CDR3 length: 15 residues. The CDR3 DNA reads TGTGCCAGCAGCTTGGGAGGCTCGAACGGGGAGACCCAGTACTTC. Translating gives CASSLGGSNGETQYF.

The J gene is TRBJ2-7, the V gene TRBV29-1; 11 bases fit TRBD2. Losses at the gene ends were 6 bases for V and 7 bases for J; bases not matched to a gene: 8. Germline V gives CDR1 SQVTM, CDR2 ANQGSEA. There are 13 residues in the CDR3. CDR3 sequence: CSVLGLAGVEQYF. As DNA, the CDR3 is TGCAGCGTCCTTGGACTAGCGGGCGTAGAGCAGTACTTC.

This clonotype showed up many times. The chain has TRBV11-1 and TRBJ1-1, with D tentatively TRBD1 (5 bases). In germline, CDR1 is SGHAT, CDR2 FQDESV (reference sequence). The length of the CDR3 is 15 residues. V was cut by 3 bases and J by 3 bases, with 14 bases left in between. The CDR3 nucleotides are TGTGCCAGCAGCTTTATCCCAGGGAGTGACACTGAAGCTTTCTTT. Its protein is CASSFIPGSDTEAFF.

This clonotype was found many times. The chain employs TRBV5-1 and TRBJ2-7; no clear D. With 5 bases removed from V and 0 bases from J, the gap between germline ends came to 9 bases. The CDR3 totals 13 residues. Germline V CDR1 and CDR2: SGHRS, YFSETQ. CDR3 loop: CASSHGYSYEQYF. Here the CDR3 DNA reads TGCGCCAGCAGTCATGGGTACTCCTACGAGCAGTACTTC.

The CDR3 is CASSESGTSGDTQYF. CDR3 coding DNA: TGTGCCAGCAGTGAATCCGGGACTAGCGGAGATACGCAGTATTTT. The V call is TRBV2, the J call TRBJ2-3; 11 nucleotides line up with TRBD2. CDR1 and CDR2 from the germline V gene are SNHLY and FYNNEI. This CDR3 is 15 amino acids long. Unmatched junction bases numbered 3, after V lost 2 bases and J lost 5 bases. Based on the CDR3 plus reference TRBV2 and TRBJ2-3, the full variable domain is EPEVTQTPSHQVTQMGQEVILRCVPISNHLYFYWYRQILGQKVEFLVSFYNNEISEKSEIFDDQFSVERPDGSNFTLKIRSTKLEDSAMYFCASSESGTSGDTQYFGPGTRLTVL.

This clonotype has ten or more counts. J is TRBJ2-6 and V is TRBV28; D is unclear. Germline CDR1 and CDR2: MDHEN and SYDVKM. V lost 5 bases to trimming and J lost 4 bases, with 9 bases between them. The CDR3 extends over 14 amino acids. CDR3 residues: CASSKGMGANVLTF. CDR3 sequence (DNA): TGTGCCAGCAGTAAGGGTATGGGGGCCAACGTCCTGACTTTC.

The chain links TRBV7-9 to TRBJ2-1, with D possibly being TRBD2 (5 bases). Germline assignment: CDR1 SEHNR and CDR2 FQNEAQ (reference sequence). This CDR3 has 14 residues. V shed 5 bases and J shed 10 bases, with 18 bases lying between them. CDR3 sequence reads: CASSPFGSPSEQFF. The CDR3 DNA reads TGTGCCAGCAGCCCTTTCGGATCCCCTAGCGAGCAGTTCTTC.

This clonotype was seen a handful of times. The DNA for the CDR3 is TGTGCCAGCGGCCAAGATCTGACTAGCGGGTTGCCCTACAATGAGCAGTTCTTC. This translates into CASGQDLTSGLPYNEQFF. The V gene is TRBV9, the J gene TRBJ2-1; TRBD2 matches at 10 bases. Trimming at V came to 7 bases and at J to 2 bases, leaving 15 bases not matched to a gene. The germline gives CDR1 SGDLS, CDR2 YYNGEE. The CDR3 has 18 residues.

This clonotype occurred many times. CDR3: CASSEAGAGTYEQYF. The CDR3 nucleotides are TGTGCCAGCAGTGAAGCAGGGGCGGGAACCTACGAGCAGTACTTC. This sequence joins TRBV2 and TRBJ2-7; D is perhaps TRBD2 (6 bases). Germline CDR1 reads SNHLY; CDR2 reads FYNNEI. This CDR3 comprises 15 residues. Trimming cost V 0 bases and J 2 bases, with 11 bases left between them.

This clonotype has more than one count but fewer than ten. The CDR3 here is CASSRDGKSTDTQYF. CDR3 nucleotide sequence: TGTGCCAGCAGCCGGGACGGGAAGAGCACAGATACGCAGTATTTT. The genes are TRBV5-4 and TRBJ2-3, with D perhaps assigned TRBD1 or TRBD2 (5 bases each). The CDR3 is 15 residues long. Germline-derived CDR1 and CDR2 are SGHNT and YYREEE (reference sequence). The ends were cut back, 4 bases at V and 0 bases at J, with 12 bases in the middle.